A selection of T cell receptor beta chains follows, all from one sample in a study of shared clonotypes between healthy human individuals. The method was immunoSEQ multiplex PCR; TCRdb's version includes in-frame clones alone and lacks a portion of them. The repertoire has about 460,000 clones, approximately 80% of them found once; the top ten carry 12%. Sample: PBMCs. The receptors were sampled from a woman aged 40 to 50 in good health. Some clones in this sample may be carry-over from other donors' samples. CDR3s include the opening cysteine and the closing phenylalanine or tryptophan. Each record gives: CDR3 protein, CDR3 DNA, J gene, V gene, D gene, clone size. The D gene is left open where the match is weak. Only part of the rows carry a size: once, few, many, or a class if the clone is expanded.

CDR3: CASSSPGTGLNTGELFF
DNA: TGTGCCAGCAGCTCCCCCGGGACAGGCCTGAACACCGGGGAGCTGTTTTTT
J: TRBJ2-2
V: TRBV7-3
D: TRBD1
size: once

CDR3: CASSSGQVSNQPQHF
DNA: TGTGCCAGCAGCAGCGGACAGGTTAGCAATCAGCCCCAGCATTTT
J: TRBJ1-5
V: TRBV5-5
D: TRBD1
size: .

CDR3: CASSPGVGETQYF
DNA: TGTGCCAGCAGTCCAGGGGTAGGGGAGACCCAGTACTTC
J: TRBJ2-5
V: TRBV6-5
D: .
size: .

CDR3: CSVSLLAGGAYEQYF
DNA: TGCAGCGTCTCACTCCTAGCGGGAGGGGCCTACGAGCAGTACTTC
J: TRBJ2-7
V: TRBV29-1
D: TRBD2
size: .

CDR3: CASSGPNTGELFF
DNA: TGTGCCAGTTCTGGACCAAACACCGGGGAGCTGTTTTTT
J: TRBJ2-2
V: TRBV19
D: .
size: .

CDR3: CASSTRQGMVQETQYF
DNA: TGTGCCAGTAGTACCAGACAGGGGATGGTCCAAGAGACCCAGTACTTC
J: TRBJ2-5
V: TRBV19
D: TRBD1
size: .

CDR3: CASRVGRNSGNTIYF
DNA: TGTGCCAGCAGGGTAGGGCGGAACTCTGGAAACACCATATATTTT
J: TRBJ1-3
V: TRBV6-5
D: .
size: .

CDR3: CASSSGALGWGQPQHF
DNA: TGTGCCAGCAGCTCCGGGGCCCTCGGTTGGGGTCAGCCCCAGCATTTT
J: TRBJ1-5
V: TRBV5-6
D: .
size: .

CDR3: CASSLGTGKYNEQFF
DNA: TGTGCCAGCAGCCTTGGGACAGGCAAATACAATGAGCAGTTCTTC
J: TRBJ2-1
V: TRBV7-8
D: TRBD1
size: .

CDR3: CASSPRTGNTGELFF
DNA: TGTGCCAGCAGCCCCAGGACAGGAAACACCGGGGAGCTGTTTTTT
J: TRBJ2-2
V: TRBV7-8
D: TRBD1
size: .

CDR3: CASSLSGRSYEQYF
DNA: TGTGCCAGCAGCCTTAGCGGGAGGTCCTACGAGCAGTACTTC
J: TRBJ2-7
V: TRBV11-3
D: TRBD2
size: .

CDR3: CASSFPGQRNEKLFF
DNA: TGTGCCAGCAGTTTTCCGGGACAAAGAAATGAAAAACTGTTTTTT
J: TRBJ1-4
V: TRBV28
D: .
size: .

CDR3: CASSTQGRPQHF
DNA: TGTGCCAGCAGCACACAGGGAAGGCCCCAGCATTTT
J: TRBJ1-5
V: TRBV28
D: .
size: .